This T cell receptor beta chain was obtained from a study of control samples from healthy donors and cancer patients. Profiled with immunoSEQ multiplex PCR; TCRdb holds only in-frame clones, not every one. The sample holds 85,000 to 100,000 clones, 90% to 95% seen once. What was sequenced was blood. The clonotype originates from a man aged 18 to 29 in good health.

In nucleotides, the CDR3 is TGTGCCAGCAGTATTCTTGGAGGTGGAAACACCATATATTTT. Amino acid sequence: CASSILGGGNTIYF. This chain connects TRBV2 to TRBJ1-3; D is unclear. This CDR3 has 14 residues. CDR1 and CDR2 (germline): SNHLY, FYNNEI. The V end was cut by 5 bases, the J end by 3 bases, with 11 bases between.